The clone carrying this TCR beta chain was seen a few times. The antigen remains unidentified. The data belong to a study of cytomegalovirus exposure and HLA in healthy donors. The PCR contained 60 Vbeta and 13 Jbeta primers. Here immunoSEQ multiplex PCR was the method, and the copy in TCRdb shows in-frame clones only, minus some. The repertoire consists of 150,000 to 200,000 clones, with 8.5% to 10% occurring once and the leading ten covering about 1.2%. Germline values: CDR1 SNHLY, CDR2 FYNNEI. The CDR3 is 14 residues long. V shed 8 bases, J shed 0 bases, and the junction held 4 bases outside the gene matches. General study points: As confirmed in vitro, a few CMV-associated chains were specific for CMV antigens. Relative to equally common others, HLA-associated TCR beta chains showed greater clonal expansion in a later analysis.

The sample consisted of PBMCs. The TCR originated in a woman aged 25 to 39 in good health and CMV-seropositive. The rearrangement uses TRBV2 and TRBJ1-5; 7 bases fit TRBD1. The CDR3 reads CASGQDYSNQPQHF. DNA of the CDR3: TGTGCCAGCGGACAGGACTATAGCAATCAGCCCCAGCATTTT.